One sample yielded the 22 T cell receptor beta chains listed below, sequenced in a study of cytomegalovirus exposure and HLA in healthy donors. The PCR was carried out with 60 Vbeta primers and 13 Jbeta primers. Some clones are missing from TCRdb's copy, which holds only in-frame ones; the method was immunoSEQ multiplex PCR. Its table lists fewer than 200,000 clones. The sequenced sample consisted of PBMCs. Receptors were obtained from a man aged 25-45 years in good health and CMV-seronegative.

The chain employs TRBV30 and TRBJ2-7, with D perhaps matching TRBD2 (5 bases). CDR1 is GTSNPN and CDR2 is SVGIG in the germline V gene (reference sequence). This CDR3 comprises 16 residues. The germline V and J ends were trimmed by 3 bases and 2 bases, with 20 bases remaining between them. CDR3 in amino acids: CAWRSVGGQAAYEQYF. As DNA, the CDR3 is TGTGCCTGGAGGTCCGTTGGCGGGCAGGCAGCCTACGAGCAGTACTTC.

The genes are TRBV7-8 and TRBJ2-3; 11 bases are a match to TRBD2. V lost 5 bases to trimming and J lost 6 bases; unmatched junction nucleotides: 7. Germline V gene lookup returns CDR1 SGHVS and CDR2 FQNEAQ. CDR3 length: 15 amino acids. CDR3: CASSLSGGARDTQYF. In DNA form, the CDR3 reads TGTGCCAGCAGCCTTAGCGGGGGGGCCCGGGATACGCAGTATTTT.

This chain links TRBV7-6 with TRBJ1-4; a possible D gene is TRBD1 (5 bases). Between the trimmed V and J ends, which lost 5 bases and 10 bases, there was a span of 14 bases. Germline values: CDR1 SGHVS, CDR2 FNYEAQ. There are 13 residues in the CDR3. The CDR3 region is CASSGGTGGKLFF. Here the CDR3 DNA reads TGTGCCAGCAGCGGAGGGACCGGGGGAAAACTGTTTTTT.

This chain links TRBV30 with TRBJ2-2; 8 positions match TRBD1. Germline trimming cut 2 bases from V and 4 bases from J; bases unmatched to any gene: 3. The CDR3 contains 14 residues. Germline V gene lookup returns CDR1 GTSNPN and CDR2 SVGIG (reference sequence). CDR3 in DNA: TGTGCCTGGAGTTTTGACAGGGGCACCGGGGAGCTGTTTTTT. This translates into CAWSFDRGTGELFF. Together with reference TRBV30 and TRBJ2-2, the CDR3 gives the full variable domain: SQTIHQWPATLVQPVGSPLSLECTVEGTSNPNLYWYRQAAGRGLQLLFYSVGIGQISSEVPQNLSASRPQDRQFILSSKKLLLSDSGFYLCAWSFDRGTGELFFGEGSRLTVL.

The CDR3 coding sequence is TGTGCCAGCTCGCCGGGGTTTAGCGGGTCAGATACGCAGTATTTT. It yields the protein CASSPGFSGSDTQYF. This chain uses TRBV18 with TRBJ2-3; 7 bases agree with TRBD2. The CDR3 loop spans 15 amino acids. The V gene end was trimmed by 6 bases and the J gene end by 4 bases; junction bases not matched to a gene: 10. The germline V gene has CDR1 KGHSH and CDR2 LQKENI.

The genes are TRBV4-3 and TRBJ1-1; the D gene is possibly TRBD1 (5 bases). This CDR3 is 13 amino acids long. Germline assignment: CDR1 LGHNA and CDR2 YSLEER. Trimming took 5 bases from V and 3 from J, leaving 10 bases between them. The CDR3 DNA reads as TGCGCCAGCAGCTATTCGGGGGACACTGAAGCTTTCTTT. Amino acid sequence: CASSYSGDTEAFF.

The chain combines TRBV29-1 with TRBJ1-3; tentative D call: TRBD1 (5 bases). This CDR3 is 14 amino acids long. CDR1 SQVTM and CDR2 ANQGSEA come from the germline V gene. Between the trimmed V and J ends, which lost 6 bases and 4 bases, there was a span of 16 bases. CDR3: CSVDLQGRGNTIYF. The CDR3 DNA sequence: TGCAGCGTCGACCTGCAGGGCAGGGGAAACACCATATATTTT.

The chain is built from TRBV29-1 and TRBJ1-1; D unresolved. The germline V gene encodes CDR1 SQVTM and CDR2 ANQGSEA. The CDR3 is 15 amino acids. Trimming pared 3 bases from V and 5 bases from J, leaving 19 bases between. In nucleotides, the CDR3 is TGCAGCGTTGACACTCCCGGGTCGGGGAAAACTGAAGCTTTCTTT. Translated, it gives CSVDTPGSGKTEAFF.

V is TRBV7-2 and J is TRBJ1-2, with 10 bases lining up with TRBD1. The germline CDR1 and CDR2 sequences are SGHTA and FQGNSA. CDR3 size: 17 residues. V lost 5 bases to trimming and J lost 1 base; unmatched junction nucleotides: 10. The DNA for the CDR3 is TGTGCCAGCAGCCGCACCGGGACAGGGGTGGGTAACTATGGCTACACCTTC. This sequence encodes CASSRTGTGVGNYGYTF.

The chain couples TRBV4-3 to TRBJ1-4, with D possibly matching TRBD1 (6 bases). Germline CDR1 reads LGHNA; CDR2 reads YSLEER. V was clipped by 2 bases and J by 6 bases, with 13 bases between them. The CDR3 covers 15 residues. The CDR3 protein is CASSQLDRPDEKLFF. The CDR3 coding sequence is TGCGCCAGCAGCCAACTTGACAGGCCTGATGAAAAACTGTTTTTT.

J is TRBJ2-3 and V is TRBV11-2; tentatively, D is TRBD2 (5 bases). The CDR3 length is 15 residues. V was clipped by 5 bases and J by 0 bases, with 12 bases between them. CDR1 and CDR2 from the germline V gene are SGHAT and FQNNGV. The CDR3 reads CASSHNSGSTDTQYF. The CDR3 region has the DNA TGTGCCAGCAGCCACAACAGCGGCAGCACAGATACGCAGTATTTT.

The chain couples TRBV7-2 to TRBJ1-3; the D is unclear. The CDR3 consists of 13 residues. Deletions cut 6 bases from V and 4 bases from J, with 10 bases between. The germline V gene encodes CDR1 SGHTA and CDR2 FQGNSA. CDR3 bases: TGTGCCAGCAGAGGAGGGTACGGAAACACCATATATTTT. It translates to CASRGGYGNTIYF.

V is TRBV30 and J is TRBJ2-7; D not certain. CDR1 GTSNPN and CDR2 SVGIG come from the germline V gene (reference sequence). Trimming pared 3 bases from V and 4 bases from J, leaving 7 bases between. This CDR3 has 11 residues. This chain's CDR3 is CAWRHSYEQYF. As DNA, the CDR3 is TGTGCCTGGAGGCACTCATACGAGCAGTACTTC. The complete variable domain, with remaining parts taken from reference TRBV30 and TRBJ2-7, reads SQTIHQWPATLVQPVGSPLSLECTVEGTSNPNLYWYRQAAGRGLQLLFYSVGIGQISSEVPQNLSASRPQDRQFILSSKKLLLSDSGFYLCAWRHSYEQYFGPGTRLTVT.

V usage is TRBV28 and J usage is TRBJ2-5, with 7 bases fitting TRBD1. The germline CDR1 and CDR2 sequences are MDHEN and SYDVKM. Trimming took 6 bases from V and 5 from J; bases not matched to a gene: 9. This CDR3 spans 14 amino acids. CDR3 bases: TGTGCCAGCAGGAAGACAGGGAGTGGCGAGACCCAGTACTTC. This encodes CASRKTGSGETQYF. Complete variable domain (other parts from reference TRBV28 and TRBJ2-5): DVKVTQSSRYLVKRTGEKVFLECVQDMDHENMFWYRQDPGLGLRLIYFSYDVKMKEKGDIPEGYSVSREKKERFSLILESASTNQTSMYLCASRKTGSGETQYFGPGTRLLVL.

The chain recombines TRBV10-3 with TRBJ2-7; a weak D match, TRBD1 (6 bases). This CDR3 region has 15 residues. The V gene's germline CDR1 is ENHRY and CDR2 SYGVKD. The V and J ends lost 4 bases and 0 bases respectively, with 13 bases between them. CDR3 coding DNA: TGTGCCATCAGTGTGGGGGCAGACAGCTCCTACGAGCAGTACTTC. Protein: CAISVGADSSYEQYF.

As to this clone: Germline is not matched at one junction end, which may reflect a read error. The chain uses TRBV4-3 and TRBJ2-1; TRBD2 matches at 8 bases. The CDR3 runs 16 residues. Germline values: CDR1 LGHNA, CDR2 YSLEER. The CDR3 region is CASSTQLAASYNEQLF. DNA of the CDR3: TGCGCCAGCAGCACCCAACTAGCGGCCTCCTACAATGAGCAGCTCTTC.

The gene calls are TRBV10-2 and TRBJ2-7, with 9 bases matching TRBD2. Germline assignment: CDR1 WSHSY and CDR2 SAAADI. V lost 0 bases and J lost 4; bases outside the gene matches: 4. The CDR3 is 15 residues long. Here the CDR3 reads CASSESAGGTYEQYF. In DNA, the CDR3 is TGCGCCAGCAGTGAGTCGGCGGGAGGGACTTACGAGCAGTACTTC.

This chain connects TRBV18 to TRBJ1-4; 7 bases align to TRBD1. The CDR3 length is 15 residues. Germline V CDR1 and CDR2: KGHSH, LQKENI. With V trimmed by 6 bases and J by 3 bases, 7 bases remained unmatched. In DNA form, the CDR3 reads TGTGCCAGCTCGCCCCCAGGGGGTTCTAATGAAAAACTGTTTTTT. Translating it yields CASSPPGGSNEKLFF.

The chain is built from TRBV7-9 and TRBJ2-3, with 8 bases fitting TRBD1. V lost 4 bases to trimming and J lost 6 bases; unmatched junction nucleotides: 6. Germline-derived CDR1 and CDR2 are SEHNR and FQNEAQ (reference sequence). CDR3 size: 14 residues. The CDR3 region has the DNA TGTGCCAGCAGCTGGGGACAGGTTTCGGATACGCAGTATTTT. Translation: CASSWGQVSDTQYF.

This sequence joins TRBV6-5 and TRBJ1-1; D not resolved. This CDR3 comprises 14 residues. Per germline, CDR1 MNHEY and CDR2 SVGAGI. V dropped 7 bases and J dropped 0 bases, with 12 bases sitting between them. The CDR3 reads CASTKRLMNTEAFF. In DNA, the CDR3 is TGTGCCAGCACTAAGAGGTTGATGAACACTGAAGCTTTCTTT.

The chain has TRBV30 and TRBJ1-1, with D maybe TRBD1 (5 bases). CDR1 is GTSNPN and CDR2 is SVGIG in the germline V gene (reference sequence). Trimming shortened V by 3 bases and J by 5 bases, and 13 bases separated the two germline ends. The CDR3 totals 13 residues. The CDR3 sequence: CAWRVGGNTEAFF. CDR3 sequence (DNA): TGTGCCTGGAGGGTGGGGGGTAATACTGAAGCTTTCTTT.

This chain's CDR3 is CASSRGLHSYEQYF. The CDR3 coding sequence is TGTGCCAGTTCAAGAGGTTTGCACTCCTACGAGCAGTACTTC. This chain connects TRBV6-5 to TRBJ2-7; D call uncertain. Trimming pared 9 bases from V and 0 bases from J, leaving 15 bases between. The CDR3 has 14 amino acids. Germline CDR1 is MNHEY and CDR2 is SVGAGI.